These 17 T cell receptor beta chains were all obtained from the same sample, sequenced in a study of cytomegalovirus exposure and HLA in healthy donors. PCR involved 60 Vbeta and 13 Jbeta primers. TCRdb's table, derived via immunoSEQ multiplex PCR, lists solely in-frame clones and lacks some. The repertoire includes over 100,000 clones, 65% to 80% of them detected once, and 3.5% to 5% sits in the top ten. The sample was PBMCs. These receptors came from a male donor in good health and CMV-seropositive.

The table lists this clone with a few counts. The J gene is TRBJ1-2, the V gene TRBV4-1, with D perhaps TRBD1 (6 bases). This CDR3 contains 15 residues. Germline V gene data show CDR1 as MGHRA and CDR2 as YSYEKL. V was shortened by 2 bases and J by 6 bases, with 16 bases between the two germline ends. The chain's CDR3 is CASSQRRTGRDGYTF. The CDR3 DNA reads as TGCGCCAGCAGCCAAAGGAGAACAGGGAGAGATGGCTACACCTTC.

In regard to this clone: The same CDR3 can be traced to other DNA sequences in this sample. This chain joins TRBV5-1 and TRBJ2-5; weak D call: TRBD1 (6 bases). Germline V CDR1 and CDR2: SGHRS, YFSETQ. V was pared by 3 bases and J by 2 bases, with 8 bases between. The CDR3 sequence is 13 residues long. The chain's CDR3 is CASSSGQQETQYF. Here the CDR3 DNA reads TGCGCCAGCAGCTCCGGACAGCAAGAGACCCAGTACTTC.

V and J are TRBV4-2 and TRBJ1-2; D is ambiguous. The CDR3 totals 14 residues. Trimming removed 1 base at V and 3 bases at J, with 9 bases between. Germline-derived CDR1 and CDR2 are LGHNA and YNFKEQ. The CDR3: CASSQAREHYGYTF. DNA of the CDR3: TGTGCCAGCAGCCAAGCCCGGGAACACTATGGCTACACCTTC.

This clone was counted only a few times. V and J are TRBV10-3 and TRBJ2-5, with TRBD2 matching over 7 bases. Germline V gene sequence: CDR1 ENHRY, CDR2 SYGVKD. The CDR3 sequence is 14 residues long. Trimming took 2 bases from V and 11 from J; bases not matched to a gene: 11. The CDR3 bases are TGTGCCATCAGTGAGGGGGGGGAGTCTGGGGAGCAGTACTTC. It is translated as CAISEGGESGEQYF.

CDR3 bases: TGTGCCAGCAGTGAACCGACTAGCGGAAGGGTCAATGAGCAGTTCTTC. Its translation is CASSEPTSGRVNEQFF. The chain employs TRBV6-1 and TRBJ2-1; 9 bases are shared with TRBD2. J lost 6 bases, V lost 2 bases, and 8 bases had no gene match. This CDR3 has 16 residues. The germline V gene has CDR1 MNHNS and CDR2 SASEGT.

The V gene is TRBV15, the J gene TRBJ2-7; 7 positions agree with TRBD2. The CDR3 extends over 14 amino acids. After removal of 1 base from V and 4 bases from J, the junction contained 4 bases not matched to a gene. Germline-derived CDR1 and CDR2 are LNHNV and YYDKDF (reference sequence). As DNA, the CDR3 is TGTGCCACCAGCAGAGCGGGAGCGGGATACGAGCAGTACTTC. Residues: CATSRAGAGYEQYF. Filled out from reference TRBV15 and TRBJ2-7, the complete variable domain reads DAMVIQNPRYQVTQFGKPVTLSCSQTLNHNVMYWYQQKSSQAPKLLFHYYDKDFNNEADTPDNFQSRRPNTSFCFLDIRSPGLGDTAMYLCATSRAGAGYEQYFGPGTRLTVT.

This clone was recorded only once. The V call is TRBV25-1, the J call TRBJ1-2; perhaps TRBD1 as D (5 bases). V was pared by 6 bases and J by 7 bases, with 18 bases between. The CDR3 spans 14 residues. Per the germline V gene, CDR1 is MGHDK and CDR2 is SYGVNS. The CDR3 spells CASRATGTLGGYTF. CDR3 DNA sequence: TGTGCCAGCAGGGCAACCGGGACTCTGGGTGGCTACACCTTC.

This rearrangement joins TRBV19 to TRBJ1-5; D unclear. The V end was cut by 3 bases, the J end by 5 bases, with 8 bases between. CDR3 length equals 13 residues. Germline CDR1 LNHDA, CDR2 SQIVND (reference sequence). The chain's CDR3 is CASSIESYQPQHF. Written as DNA, the CDR3 is TGTGCCAGTAGTATTGAGTCCTATCAGCCCCAGCATTTT.

As to this clone: One junction end does not reproduce the germline sequence, and a read error may be involved. This chain connects TRBV5-4 to TRBJ2-3; no clear D gene. CDR1 is SGHNT, CDR2 YYREEE, per germline (reference sequence). The CDR3 runs to 15 residues. The CDR3 bases are TGTGCCAGCGGCTTCGAATTTCGGTCGTTCGATACGCAGTATTTT. Translating gives CASGFEFRSFDTQYF.

The CDR3 loop is CASSEGQIETQYF. The DNA for the CDR3 is TGTGCCAGCAGTGAAGGACAGATAGAGACCCAGTACTTC. The V call is TRBV28, the J call TRBJ2-5, with D possibly TRBD1 on 6 matching bases. V gave up 5 bases and J gave up 4 bases, with 11 bases separating them. The length of the CDR3 is 13 residues. Per the germline V gene, CDR1 is MDHEN and CDR2 is SYDVKM.

The DNA of the CDR3 is TGTGCCAGCAGTTTCCGCCCAAGACAGGGGGATCAGCCCCAGCATTTT. Protein: CASSFRPRQGDQPQHF. The chain recombines TRBV6-5 with TRBJ1-5, with TRBD1 identical over 9 bases. There are 16 residues in the CDR3. Germline V gives CDR1 MNHEY, CDR2 SVGAGI. J gave up 5 bases and V 4 bases, and 9 bases lay outside the gene matches.

With regard to this clone: The sample carries other DNA sequences with the same CDR3. This chain connects TRBV9 to TRBJ2-1; 10 positions match TRBD2. Germline-derived CDR1 and CDR2 are SGDLS and YYNGEE. J gave up 7 bases and V 0 bases, and 1 base lay outside the gene matches. The CDR3 spans 14 residues. CDR3 region: CASSVGTSGNEQFF. The CDR3, as DNA: TGTGCCAGCAGCGTAGGGACTAGCGGTAATGAGCAGTTCTTC.

The chain combines TRBV11-2 with TRBJ2-7; 7 bases line up with TRBD2. This CDR3 is built from 15 residues. The trim removed 6 bases at V and 2 bases at J, leaving 10 bases unmatched. Germline V lookup: CDR1 SGHAT, CDR2 FQNNGV. The CDR3 region is CASSSFGGSTYEQYF. The CDR3, as DNA: TGTGCCAGCAGTTCCTTCGGGGGGTCGACCTACGAGCAGTACTTC. The entire variable domain, with the rest obtained from reference TRBV11-2 and TRBJ2-7, is as follows: EAGVAQSPRYKIIEKRQSVAFWCNPISGHATLYWYQQILGQGPKLLIQFQNNGVVDDSQLPKDRFSAERLKGVDSTLKIQPAKLEDSAVYLCASSSFGGSTYEQYFGPGTRLTVT.

The sample holds a few counts of this clone. The chain links TRBV6-1 to TRBJ2-3, with D possibly being TRBD2 (5 bases). Germline CDR1 reads MNHNS; CDR2 reads SASEGT. V lost 2 bases, J lost 2 bases, and 11 bases lay in between. The length of the CDR3 is 15 residues. The CDR3 is CASSERERNTDTQYF. The DNA for the CDR3 is TGTGCCAGCAGTGAACGCGAGCGGAACACAGATACGCAGTATTTT.

The J gene is TRBJ1-4, the V gene TRBV19; 7 nucleotides align to TRBD1. CDR1 and CDR2 (germline): LNHDA, SQIVND (reference sequence). The CDR3 has 13 amino acids. Trimming cost V 4 bases and J 8 bases; bases outside gene matches: 4. CDR3 amino acids: CASSTTGREKLFF. Here the CDR3 DNA reads TGTGCCAGTAGTACGACAGGGAGAGAAAAACTGTTTTTT.

The chain employs TRBV7-3 and TRBJ1-1, with D possibly being TRBD1 (6 bases). CDR3 length: 14 amino acids. V was trimmed by 0 bases and J by 2 bases, leaving 7 bases between them. Germline lookup yields CDR1 SGHTA and CDR2 FQGTGA. The CDR3 DNA reads TGTGCCAGCAGCTTAACGGGGGCCAACACTGAAGCTTTCTTT. Amino acid sequence: CASSLTGANTEAFF.

The J gene is TRBJ2-6, the V gene TRBV27; D is perhaps TRBD1 (6 bases). V was clipped by 5 bases and J by 3 bases, with 11 bases between them. Germline CDR1 is MNHEY and CDR2 is SMNVEV (reference sequence). This CDR3 contains 15 residues. For the CDR3, the DNA is TGTGCCAGCAGTGCACGAGGGGGTGGGGCCAACGTCCTGACTTTC. It is translated as CASSARGGGANVLTF.